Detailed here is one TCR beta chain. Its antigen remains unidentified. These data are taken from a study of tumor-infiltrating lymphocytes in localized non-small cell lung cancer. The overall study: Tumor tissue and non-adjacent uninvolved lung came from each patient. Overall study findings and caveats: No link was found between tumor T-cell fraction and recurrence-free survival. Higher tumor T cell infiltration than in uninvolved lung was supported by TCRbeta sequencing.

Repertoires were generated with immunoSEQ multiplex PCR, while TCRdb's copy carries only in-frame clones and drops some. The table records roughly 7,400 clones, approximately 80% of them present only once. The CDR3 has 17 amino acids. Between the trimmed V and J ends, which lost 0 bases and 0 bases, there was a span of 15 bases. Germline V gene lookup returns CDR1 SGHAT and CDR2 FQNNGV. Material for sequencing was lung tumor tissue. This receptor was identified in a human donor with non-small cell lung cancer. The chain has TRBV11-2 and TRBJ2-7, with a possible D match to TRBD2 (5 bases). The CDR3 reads CASSLDPAAAGSYEQYF. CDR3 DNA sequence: TGTGCCAGCAGCTTAGATCCGGCCGCCGCGGGCTCCTACGAGCAGTACTTC. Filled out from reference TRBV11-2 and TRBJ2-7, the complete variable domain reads EAGVAQSPRYKIIEKRQSVAFWCNPISGHATLYWYQQILGQGPKLLIQFQNNGVVDDSQLPKDRFSAERLKGVDSTLKIQPAKLEDSAVYLCASSLDPAAAGSYEQYFGPGTRLTVT.